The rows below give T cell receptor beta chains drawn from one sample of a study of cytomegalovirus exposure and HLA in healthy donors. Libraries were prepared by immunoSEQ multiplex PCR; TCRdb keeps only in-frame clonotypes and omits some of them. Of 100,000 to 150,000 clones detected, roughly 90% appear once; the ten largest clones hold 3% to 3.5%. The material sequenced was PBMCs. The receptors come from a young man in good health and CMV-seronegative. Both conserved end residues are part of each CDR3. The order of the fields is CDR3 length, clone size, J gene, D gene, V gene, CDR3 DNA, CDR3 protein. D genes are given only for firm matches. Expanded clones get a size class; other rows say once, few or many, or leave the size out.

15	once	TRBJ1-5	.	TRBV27	TGTGCCAGCAGTTCGACTGCATATAGCAATCAGCCCCAGCATTTT	CASSSTAYSNQPQHF
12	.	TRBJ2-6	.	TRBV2	TGTGCCAGTGGGCCCGGGGCCAACGTCCTGACTTTC	CASGPGANVLTF
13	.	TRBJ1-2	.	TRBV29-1	TGCAGCGTTGCCGGGGGTGACGTCTATGGCTACACCTTC	CSVAGGDVYGYTF
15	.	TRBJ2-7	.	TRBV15	TGTGCCACCAGCACCGAGCGGACCGGGATATACGAGCAGTACTTC	CATSTERTGIYEQYF
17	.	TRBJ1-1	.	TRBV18	TGTGCCAGCTCACCACCGTATTCTAGGGGCCTGATCACTGAAGCTTTCTTT	CASSPPYSRGLITEAFF
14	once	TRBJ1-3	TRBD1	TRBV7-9	TGTGCCAGCAGCTTGGGGACAGGGCTTCACACCATATATTTT	CASSLGTGLHTIYF
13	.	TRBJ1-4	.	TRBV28	TGTGCCAGCGGATTCAGGGCACGAGAAAAACTGTTTTTT	CASGFRAREKLFF
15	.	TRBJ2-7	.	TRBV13	TGTGCCAGCAGCCCAGGGGACCGGGGTGCCTACGAGCAGTACTTC	CASSPGDRGAYEQYF
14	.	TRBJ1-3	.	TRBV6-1	TGTGCCAGCAGTGGTAGTTATGGTGGAAACACCATATATTTT	CASSGSYGGNTIYF
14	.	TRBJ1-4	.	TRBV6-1	TGTGCCAGCAGTCGACATGCAACTAATGAAAAACTGTTTTTT	CASSRHATNEKLFF
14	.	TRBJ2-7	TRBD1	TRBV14	TGTGCCAGCAGCCTCTTAGCCGACAGGGGAGAGCAGTACTTC	CASSLLADRGEQYF
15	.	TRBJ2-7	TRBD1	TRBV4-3	TGCGCCAGCAGCCAAGGTTCACAGGGGGTTTACGAGCAGTACTTC	CASSQGSQGVYEQYF
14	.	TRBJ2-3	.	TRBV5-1	TGCGCCAGCAGCCCAGGACTCGGCACAGATACGCAGTATTTT	CASSPGLGTDTQYF
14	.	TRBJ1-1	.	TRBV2	TGTGCCAGCGGCTCTAGGGGCTCTGGTACTGAAGCTTTCTTT	CASGSRGSGTEAFF
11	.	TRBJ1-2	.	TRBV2	TGTGCCAGCATCAGGGACTATGGCTACACCTTC	CASIRDYGYTF
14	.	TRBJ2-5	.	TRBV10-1	TGCGCCAGCAGTGGGCCGACTAGTGCGGAGACCCAGTACTTC	CASSGPTSAETQYF
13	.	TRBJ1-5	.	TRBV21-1	TGTGCCAGCAGCAATGGGCCCAATCAGCCCCAGCATTTT	CASSNGPNQPQHF
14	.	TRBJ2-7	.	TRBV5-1	TGCGCCAGCAGCCCGCAGGGGATGAGCTACGAGCAGTACTTC	CASSPQGMSYEQYF
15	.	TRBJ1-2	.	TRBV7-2	TGTGCCAGCAGCCTAGGCATCGGGACACTTTATGGCTACACCTTC	CASSLGIGTLYGYTF
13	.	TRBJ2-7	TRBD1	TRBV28	TGTGCCAGCAGCTCGACAGGGGACGGGGAGCAGTACTTC	CASSSTGDGEQYF
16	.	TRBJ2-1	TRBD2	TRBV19	TGTGCCAGTATCAGGAGCGGGGGAAGCTCCTACAATGAGCAGTTCTTC	CASIRSGGSSYNEQFF
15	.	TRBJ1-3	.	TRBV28	TGTGCCAGCAGTTTGGGACTGAACTCTGGAAACACCATATATTTT	CASSLGLNSGNTIYF
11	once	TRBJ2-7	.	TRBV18	TGTGCCAGCTCATCTGCGGCCGAGCAGTACTTC	CASSSAAEQYF
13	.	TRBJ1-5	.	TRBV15	TGTGCCACCGGCCCAGGGATGAATCAGCCCCAGCATTTT	CATGPGMNQPQHF
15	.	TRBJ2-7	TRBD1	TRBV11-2	TGTGCCAGCAGCTCATACCGACAGGGTCTAGACGAGCAGTACTTC	CASSSYRQGLDEQYF
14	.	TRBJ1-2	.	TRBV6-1	TGTGCCAGCAGTGAATCAGCCAGGGTCTATGGCTACACCTTC	CASSESARVYGYTF
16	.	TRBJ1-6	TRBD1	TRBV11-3	TGTGCCAGCAGCACCGGACAGGGGCCGAGTAATTCACCCCTCCACTTT	CASSTGQGPSNSPLHF